This paragraph reports one T cell receptor (beta chain). Its antigen is still unknown. The CDR3 sequence is 14 residues long. CDR1 is SGHAT and CDR2 is FQNNGV in the germline V gene. V trimming: 5 bases; J trimming: 6 bases; junction bases outside the gene matches: 8. Use of 60 Vbeta and 13 Jbeta primers characterized the PCR. TCRdb keeps only in-frame clones here, not all; method: immunoSEQ multiplex PCR. Of roughly 160,000 clones in the sample, roughly 80% were seen once. This entry belongs to a study of cytomegalovirus exposure and HLA in healthy donors. Findings and limits, study-wide: Highly shared sequence variants in one cluster were likely a sequencing artifact. Segments of the TCR beta V type were, in most cases, productive about 90% or about 30% of the time in an earlier analysis.

The source of this sequence is a male donor in good health and CMV-seropositive. The specimen sequenced was PBMCs. The chain couples TRBV11-2 to TRBJ2-3, with 7 nucleotides matching TRBD2. The CDR3 nucleotides are TGTGCCAGCAGCGCTGGGGGGGGGTACGATACGCAGTATTTT. It encodes CASSAGGGYDTQYF.